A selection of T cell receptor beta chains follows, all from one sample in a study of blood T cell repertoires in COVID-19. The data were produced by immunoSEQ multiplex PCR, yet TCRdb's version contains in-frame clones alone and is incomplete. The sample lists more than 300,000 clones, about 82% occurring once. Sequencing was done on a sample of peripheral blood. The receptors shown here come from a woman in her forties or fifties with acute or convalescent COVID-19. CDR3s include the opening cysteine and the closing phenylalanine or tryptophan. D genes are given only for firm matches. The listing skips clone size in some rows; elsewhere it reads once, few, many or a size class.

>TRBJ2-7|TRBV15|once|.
TGTGCCACCAGCCCTGGAGGGGGGGCCTACGAGCAGTACTTC
CATSPGGGAYEQYF
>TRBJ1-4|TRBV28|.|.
TGTGCCAGCATCAGGGCCCCTAATGAAAAACTGTTTTTT
CASIRAPNEKLFF
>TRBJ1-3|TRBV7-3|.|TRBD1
TGTGCCAGCAGCTTAACAGGGGGCGCGGGAAACACCATATATTTT
CASSLTGGAGNTIYF
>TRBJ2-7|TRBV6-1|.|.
TGTGCCAGCAGTGACGCTCCCAGTGGTGAGCAGTACTTC
CASSDAPSGEQYF
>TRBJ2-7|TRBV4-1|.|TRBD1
TGCGCCAGCAGCCAATCCGCCGGGACAGGGACCTACGAGCAGTACTTC
CASSQSAGTGTYEQYF
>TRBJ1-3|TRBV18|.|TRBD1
TGTGCCAGCTCACCAAACACAGGGGGCGCGTACTCTGGAAACACCATATATTTT
CASSPNTGGAYSGNTIYF
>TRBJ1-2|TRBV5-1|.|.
TGCGCCAGCAGCTTGGTGACAGATAGCTATGGCTACACCTTC
CASSLVTDSYGYTF
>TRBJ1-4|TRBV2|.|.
TGTGCCAGCTTGCGCGGGGGTGAAAAACTGTTTTTT
CASLRGGEKLFF
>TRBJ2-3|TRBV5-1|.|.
TGCGCCAGCAGCAGCCCCTCTAGCACAGATACGCAGTATTTT
CASSSPSSTDTQYF
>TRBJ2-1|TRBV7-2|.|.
TGTGCCAGCAGCCCCCGACTAATTGAGCAGTTCTTC
CASSPRLIEQFF
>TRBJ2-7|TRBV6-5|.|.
TGTGCCAGCAGTCAGAACCCGGGACTTTACTACGAGCAGTACTTC
CASSQNPGLYYEQYF
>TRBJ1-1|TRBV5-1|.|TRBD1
TGCGCCAGCAGCTGGAAGGACAGGGGTAACACTGAAGCTTTCTTT
CASSWKDRGNTEAFF
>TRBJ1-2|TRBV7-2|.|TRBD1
TGTGCCAGCAGCACCCGGACAGGGGTCGGCTATGGCTACACCTTC
CASSTRTGVGYGYTF
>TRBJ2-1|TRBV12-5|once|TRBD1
TGTGCTAGTGGGTCGACCTCCGGACAGGGTGAGCAGTTCTTC
CASGSTSGQGEQFF
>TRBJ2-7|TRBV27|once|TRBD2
TGTGCCAGCAGTTTGTCTAGCGGCTCCTACGAGCAGTACTTC
CASSLSSGSYEQYF
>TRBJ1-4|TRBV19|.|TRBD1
TGTGCCAGTAGTCCCCGGACAGGGTACGCAACTAATGAAAAACTGTTTTTT
CASSPRTGYATNEKLFF
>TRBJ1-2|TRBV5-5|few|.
TGTGCCAGCAGCCTCGGGTTTTCCGTCTATGGCTACACCTTC
CASSLGFSVYGYTF
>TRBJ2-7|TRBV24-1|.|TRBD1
TGTGCCACCAGTGATTCTCTCTTGACAGGGGGCAACGAGCAGTACTTC
CATSDSLLTGGNEQYF
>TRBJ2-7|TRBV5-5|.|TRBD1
TGTGCCAGCAGCCTGACAGGGAGAGCCTACGAGCAGTACTTC
CASSLTGRAYEQYF
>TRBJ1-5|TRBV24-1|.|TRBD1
TGTGCCACCATCAAGACAGGGGGAGACAATCAGCCCCAGCATTTT
CATIKTGGDNQPQHF
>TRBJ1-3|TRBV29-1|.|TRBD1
TGCAGCGTTGAAGGCTCCGGGACAGGGCACGGAAACACCATATATTTT
CSVEGSGTGHGNTIYF
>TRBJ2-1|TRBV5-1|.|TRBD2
TGCGCCAGCACCCCGGGACCTAGCGGGAGCTCCTACAATGAGCAGTTCTTC
CASTPGPSGSSYNEQFF
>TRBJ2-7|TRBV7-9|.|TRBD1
TGTGCCAGCAGCTTAGCAGGACAGGGGTACGAGCAGTACTTC
CASSLAGQGYEQYF
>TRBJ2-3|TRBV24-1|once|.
TGTGCCTCTACAGGATCCACAGATACGCAGTATTTT
CASTGSTDTQYF
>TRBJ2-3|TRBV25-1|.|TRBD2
TGTGCCAGCAGTGAATGGGGGGGGACAGATACGCAGTATTTT
CASSEWGGTDTQYF
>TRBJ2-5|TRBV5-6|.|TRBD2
TGTGCCAGCAGCCACCAGATTAGCGGGAGAGGGGAGACCCAGTACTTC
CASSHQISGRGETQYF
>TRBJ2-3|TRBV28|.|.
TGTGCCAGCATCCCCCTGGGCGAGGTGAGGGAAGATACGCAGTATTTT
CASIPLGEVREDTQYF
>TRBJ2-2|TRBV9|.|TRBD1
TGTGCCAGCAGAATAGGGACAGCGAACACCGGGGAGCTGTTTTTT
CASRIGTANTGELFF
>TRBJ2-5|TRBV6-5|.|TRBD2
TGTGCCAGCAGTTACCGACTAGCTGGGGAGACCCAGTACTTC
CASSYRLAGETQYF
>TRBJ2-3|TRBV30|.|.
TGTGCCTGGTCAAGGGGGGGTGGCGGGGCCACAGATACGCAGTATTTT
CAWSRGGGGATDTQYF
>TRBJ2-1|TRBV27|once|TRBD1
TGTGCCAGCAGGCGCCGGGACAGGGGTTTTTTGGATGAGCAGTTCTTC
CASRRRDRGFLDEQFF
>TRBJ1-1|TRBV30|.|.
TGTGCCTGGAAGGAGGGGGGGGGCACTGAAGCTTTCTTT
CAWKEGGGTEAFF
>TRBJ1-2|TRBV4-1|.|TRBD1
TGCGCCAGCAGCCTGACAGGGAGCGGTGGCTACACCTTC
CASSLTGSGGYTF
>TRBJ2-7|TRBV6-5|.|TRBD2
TGTGCCAGCAGGCGGACTAGCGGCTACGAGCAGTACTTC
CASRRTSGYEQYF
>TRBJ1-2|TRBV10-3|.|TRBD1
TGTGCCATCAGTGCGGACAGGGCTTCCGGCTATGGCTACACCTTC
CAISADRASGYGYTF
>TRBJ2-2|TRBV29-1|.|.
TGCAGCGTTGAAGTACATATTGCCGGGGAGCTGTTTTTT
CSVEVHIAGELFF
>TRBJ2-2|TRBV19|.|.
TGTGCCAGTAGTTCCCGACTCCCGGAAGACACCGGGGAGCTGTTTTTT
CASSSRLPEDTGELFF
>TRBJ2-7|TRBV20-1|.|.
TGTTCTGTGGGGACTGCTTACGAGCAGTACTTC
CSVGTAYEQYF
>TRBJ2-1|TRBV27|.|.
TGTGCCAGCGGCCGTGGCACCTACAATGAGCAGTTCTTC
CASGRGTYNEQFF
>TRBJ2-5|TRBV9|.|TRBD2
TGTGCCAGCACCCTGGGGGGGGGATTGCGAGAGACCCAGTACTTC
CASTLGGGLRETQYF
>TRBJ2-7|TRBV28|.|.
TGTGCCAGCTACGCGGGAGAGGGGGTCTACGAGCAGTACTTC
CASYAGEGVYEQYF
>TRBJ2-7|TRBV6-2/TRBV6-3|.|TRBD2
TGTGCCAGCAGTTACCCCTCACCTCCGGGACTAGCGGTACGTAACTCCTACGAGCAGTACTTC
CASSYPSPPGLAVRNSYEQYF
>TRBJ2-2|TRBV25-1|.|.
TGTGCCAGCAGTGGACACCCGGGAGAATGGAACACCGGGGAGCTGTTTTTT
CASSGHPGEWNTGELFF
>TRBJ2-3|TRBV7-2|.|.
TGTGCCAGCAGCCCTGGACTATTCTCTAGCACAGATACGCAGTATTTT
CASSPGLFSSTDTQYF
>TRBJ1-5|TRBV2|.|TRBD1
TGTGCCAGCAGCCAGACAGGGAGAAGCAATCAGCCCCAGCATTTT
CASSQTGRSNQPQHF
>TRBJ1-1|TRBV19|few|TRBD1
TGTGCCAGTAGTGTGGACAGGATGAACACTGAAGCTTTCTTT
CASSVDRMNTEAFF
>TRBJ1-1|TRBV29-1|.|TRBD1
TGCAGCGTTGGTAGGCAGGGGGCAGTGAACACTGAAGCTTTCTTT
CSVGRQGAVNTEAFF
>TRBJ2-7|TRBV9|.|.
TGTGCCAGCAGCGTAGCGGCAGACACCTACGAGCAGTACTTC
CASSVAADTYEQYF
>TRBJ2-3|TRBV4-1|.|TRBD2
TGCGCCAGCAGCCAAGGGGGGGTAGCGGGGTCCACAGATACGCAGTATTTT
CASSQGGVAGSTDTQYF
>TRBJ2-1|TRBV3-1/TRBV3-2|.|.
TGTGCCAGCAGCCAAGAGGTCGTAGCCGTAAAGTACAATGAGCAGTTCTTC
CASSQEVVAVKYNEQFF
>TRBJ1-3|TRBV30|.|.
TGTGCCTGGGGACGGGGAAACACCATATATTTT
CAWGRGNTIYF
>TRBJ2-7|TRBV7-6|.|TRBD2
TGTGCCAGCAGCCCGGGACTAGCGGCCCCGTATGTCTTCGGGCAGTACTTC
CASSPGLAAPYVFGQYF
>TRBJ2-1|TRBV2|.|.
TGTGCCAGCAAAAAGGCTAGCTCCTACAATGAGCAGTTCTTC
CASKKASSYNEQFF
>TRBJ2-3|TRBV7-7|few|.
TGTGCCAGCAGCTTAGCGCGGGCACCCACAGATACGCAGTATTTT
CASSLARAPTDTQYF
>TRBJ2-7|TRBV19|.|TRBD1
TGTGCCAGTAGCTTCTCCCGGGGACAGGGTATTGAGCAGTACTTC
CASSFSRGQGIEQYF
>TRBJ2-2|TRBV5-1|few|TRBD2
TGCGCCAGCAGTCGGGGATCTAGCGGGAGGGCCGCCGGGGAGCTGTTTTTT
CASSRGSSGRAAGELFF
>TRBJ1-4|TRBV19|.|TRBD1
TGTGCCAGTAGTATTAGACAGGGAAACGAAAAACTGTTTTTT
CASSIRQGNEKLFF
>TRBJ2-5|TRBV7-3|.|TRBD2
TGTGCCAGCAGCCAGGGACTAGCGGGACAAGAGACCCAGTACTTC
CASSQGLAGQETQYF